Shown below are 16 T cell receptor beta chains from a single sample sequenced in a study of OX40 agonist ivuxolimab in advanced cancers. Sequenced by immunoSEQ multiplex PCR; TCRdb stores in-frame clones only, minus some. The sample holds 66,000 or so clones, roughly 85% seen once. The source material was CD4+ or CD8+ T cells sorted from blood, sampled in a trial of the OX40 agonist ivuxolimab. The source is an adult with an advanced solid tumor such as melanoma, head and neck, liver or kidney cancer.

The J gene is TRBJ2-7, the V gene TRBV9; D assignment may be TRBD1 or TRBD2 (5 bases each). Germline loops: CDR1 SGDLS, CDR2 YYNGEE. The CDR3 totals 15 residues. Trimming cost V 0 bases and J 6 bases, with 16 bases left between them. The CDR3 DNA reads as TGTGCCAGCAGCGTAGGGCAGGGAGTTACCCCCGAGCAGTACTTC. Translation gives CASSVGQGVTPEQYF.

The V call is TRBV10-3, the J call TRBJ1-2, with TRBD1 matching 7 bases. V shed 5 bases, J shed 6 bases, and the junction held 3 bases outside the gene matches. The CDR3 is made up of 12 amino acids. Per the germline V gene, CDR1 is ENHRY and CDR2 is SYGVKD. The CDR3 nucleotides read TGTGCCATCAGTCGGGACAGCCATGGCTACACCTTC. It encodes CAISRDSHGYTF.

The V gene is TRBV11-2, the J gene TRBJ2-1, with D perhaps matching TRBD2 (5 bases). Germline CDR1 is SGHAT and CDR2 is FQNNGV. This CDR3 comprises 15 residues. V lost 5 bases, J lost 8 bases, and 19 bases lay in between. The CDR3 sequence is CASSLTGIQSHEQFF. CDR3 coding DNA: TGTGCCAGCAGCCTAACCGGGATCCAAAGCCATGAGCAGTTCTTC. The entire variable domain, with the rest obtained from reference TRBV11-2 and TRBJ2-1, is as follows: EAGVAQSPRYKIIEKRQSVAFWCNPISGHATLYWYQQILGQGPKLLIQFQNNGVVDDSQLPKDRFSAERLKGVDSTLKIQPAKLEDSAVYLCASSLTGIQSHEQFFGPGTRLTVL.

This chain connects TRBV5-1 to TRBJ1-1; TRBD1 matches at 7 bases. Per the germline V gene, CDR1 is SGHRS and CDR2 is YFSETQ. This CDR3 comprises 14 residues. J gave up 5 bases and V 0 bases, and 4 bases lay outside the gene matches. The CDR3 DNA sequence: TGCGCCAGCAGCTTGGAACAGGGGAGGACTGAAGCTTTCTTT. Protein sequence: CASSLEQGRTEAFF.

The genes are TRBV7-9 and TRBJ1-5; TRBD1 might be the D (6 bases). V was clipped by 0 bases and J by 4 bases, with 10 bases between them. CDR1 and CDR2 from the germline V gene are SEHNR and FQNEAQ (reference sequence). The CDR3 spans 15 residues. The CDR3: CASSLAGGGNQPQHF. The CDR3 DNA sequence: TGTGCCAGCAGCTTAGCGGGAGGGGGAAATCAGCCCCAGCATTTT.

The chain has TRBV5-1 and TRBJ2-7; D might be TRBD1 (5 bases). Germline assignment: CDR1 SGHRS and CDR2 YFSETQ. V shed 4 bases and J shed 3 bases, with 17 bases lying between them. The CDR3 consists of 15 residues. The CDR3 DNA reads as TGCGCCAGCAGCCCCCAGGGCGCCTCAAACTACGAGCAGTACTTC. Translation: CASSPQGASNYEQYF.

The chain links TRBV9 to TRBJ2-3; D possibly matches TRBD1 or TRBD2 (5 bases each). Germline loops: CDR1 SGDLS, CDR2 YYNGEE. The CDR3 has 14 residues. V was clipped by 0 bases and J by 4 bases, with 9 bases between them. CDR3 protein: CASSVAMGADTQYF. The CDR3 DNA sequence: TGTGCCAGCAGCGTAGCAATGGGGGCAGATACGCAGTATTTT.

The chain combines TRBV6-1 with TRBJ1-1; a weak D match, TRBD1 (6 bases). CDR3 length: 14 residues. Germline CDR1 MNHNS, CDR2 SASEGT. V lost 5 bases to trimming and J lost 0 bases, with 10 bases between them. The CDR3 nucleotides are TGTGCCAGCAGTCCCAGGGGCCTGAACACTGAAGCTTTCTTT. It specifies CASSPRGLNTEAFF.

The chain uses TRBV6-1 and TRBJ2-1; TRBD2 agrees at 8 bases. Trimming cost V 7 bases and J 3 bases; bases outside gene matches: 8. CDR3 size: 15 residues. Germline-derived CDR1 and CDR2 are MNHNS and SASEGT. CDR3 sequence reads: CASKSGTRDYNEQFF. In DNA, the CDR3 is TGTGCCAGCAAAAGTGGGACTAGGGACTACAATGAGCAGTTCTTC.

The CDR3 DNA is TGCAGCGTTGGGACGGCGGGGATTCTCGGCGAGCAGTACTTC. This encodes CSVGTAGILGEQYF. The chain combines TRBV29-1 with TRBJ2-7; possible D gene TRBD2, 6 bases. The V end lost 4 bases, the J end lost 6 bases, and 19 bases lay between the germline ends. CDR3 length: 14 amino acids. CDR1 and CDR2 from the germline V gene are SQVTM and ANQGSEA.

The CDR3 reads CASRRGTEAFF. CDR3 DNA sequence: TGTGCCAGCAGAAGGGGCACTGAAGCTTTCTTT. V usage is TRBV21-1 and J usage is TRBJ1-1; the D call TRBD1 from the table was never checked on the DNA. TRBV21-1 is a pseudogene locus. The CDR3 covers 11 residues.

The V and J genes are TRBV6-6 and TRBJ2-7; TRBD1 aligns across 7 bases. CDR3 length equals 13 residues. In germline, CDR1 is MNHNY, CDR2 SVGAGI (reference sequence). J lost 7 bases, V lost 5 bases, and 8 bases had no gene match. This CDR3 reads CASSGPGQVEQYF. CDR3 in DNA: TGTGCCAGCAGTGGGCCCGGACAGGTTGAGCAGTACTTC.

Concerning this clone itself: One end of the junction fails to match germline, which may point to a read error. CDR3 in amino acids: CASGIAGGLLF. The CDR3 DNA is TGTGCCAGCGGTATAGCGGGGGGCCTCCTCTTC. The V call is TRBV14, the J call TRBJ2-1, with 10 bases that match TRBD2. Germline CDR1 and CDR2: SGHDN and FVKESK. The CDR3 is made up of 11 amino acids.

This clone was counted a single time. The V call is TRBV5-6, the J call TRBJ2-7; TRBD1 matches 11 bases. Trimming at V came to 2 bases and at J to 13 bases, leaving 5 bases not matched to a gene. The germline gives CDR1 SGHDT, CDR2 YYEEEE. This CDR3 is built from 12 residues. Here the CDR3 reads CASSLARTGGYF. The CDR3 bases are TGTGCCAGCAGCTTAGCCCGGACAGGGGGCTACTTC.

The chain links TRBV10-3 to TRBJ2-2; weak D call: TRBD2 (5 bases). The CDR3 runs 14 residues. CDR1 is ENHRY and CDR2 is SYGVKD in the germline V gene. V shed 3 bases and J shed 4 bases, with 9 bases lying between them. The DNA for the CDR3 is TGTGCCATCAGTGAACTACGGGGCACCGGGGAGCTGTTTTTT. This gives the protein CAISELRGTGELFF.

The genes are TRBV6-1 and TRBJ1-1; D remains ambiguous. The CDR3 is made up of 11 amino acids. Germline CDR1 is MNHNS and CDR2 is SASEGT. Trimming shortened V by 7 bases and J by 7 bases, and 10 bases separated the two germline ends. CDR3 nucleotide sequence: TGTGCCAGCAATAGGATATTTGAAGCTTTCTTT. This gives the protein CASNRIFEAFF.